The clone carrying this T cell receptor beta chain showed up just a few times. Antigen: not known. Full-length variable regions came from constant-region reverse primers plus semi-nested Nested Universal Primer A PCR. MiXCR, applied by TCRdb to the 5' RACE reads, yields one record per CDR3 protein. The sample yields 62,000 or so distinct CDR3 sequences, roughly 25% seen once. Study-level results: Tumor Treg TCRs overlapped most with tumor naive CD4+ cells. The larger-cohort validation was restricted to a single TCR beta V-J rearrangement rather than whole repertoires.

Treg sorting used a CD4+CD25+CD127-/low gate. Per the germline V gene, CDR1 is SGHTA and CDR2 is FQGNSA. The V and J ends lost 5 bases and 0 bases respectively, with 13 bases between them. The CDR3 runs 15 residues. The clonotype comes from a female donor with breast cancer. Sequenced: tumor-infiltrating Tregs sorted from the breast tumor. The chain joins TRBV7-2 to TRBJ1-1; D is undetermined. The CDR3 protein is CASSQGSYVNTEAFF. The CDR3 nucleotides are TGTGCCAGCAGCCAAGGGTCCTATGTGAACACTGAAGCTTTCTTT.